The 24 T cell receptor beta chains in this list originate from one sample, sequenced in a study of cytomegalovirus exposure and HLA in healthy donors. Primers: 60 Vbeta forward and 13 Jbeta reverse. The repertoire was sequenced with immunoSEQ multiplex PCR; TCRdb's copy has only in-frame clones and lacks some. Of 150,000 to 180,000 clones in the sample, around 80% were seen once. Source material: PBMCs. These TCRs come from a woman aged 40 to 50 in good health and CMV-seronegative.

This chain connects TRBV2 to TRBJ2-5; TRBD2 matches 9 bases. The J segment lost 4 bases and the V segment lost 3 bases, leaving 15 bases of the junction unmatched. In germline, CDR1 is SNHLY, CDR2 FYNNEI. The CDR3 covers 18 residues. The CDR3: CASSDISWGGGAGETQYF. As DNA, the CDR3 is TGTGCCAGCAGTGATATATCGTGGGGCGGGGGGGCTGGAGAGACCCAGTACTTC.

The chain joins TRBV27 to TRBJ2-1; D may be TRBD1 (7 bases). V dropped 4 bases and J dropped 9 bases, with 13 bases sitting between them. This CDR3 comprises 13 residues. CDR1 is MNHEY and CDR2 is SMNVEV in the germline V gene (reference sequence). The CDR3: CASSSYRGGEQFF. Here the CDR3 DNA reads TGTGCCAGCAGTTCCTACAGGGGAGGTGAGCAGTTCTTC.

J is TRBJ2-5 and V is TRBV6-5; 12 nucleotides match TRBD2. The germline gives CDR1 MNHEY, CDR2 SVGAGI. The CDR3 is made up of 15 amino acids. V lost 6 bases to trimming and J lost 4 bases; unmatched junction nucleotides: 6. CDR3 protein: CASSPRLAGVETQYF. The CDR3 coding sequence is TGTGCCAGCAGCCCCCGACTAGCGGGAGTAGAGACCCAGTACTTC.

The rearrangement links TRBV6-1 to TRBJ2-3; weak D call: TRBD2 (6 bases). The CDR3 spans 14 residues. V lost 8 bases to trimming and J lost 2 bases, with 14 bases between them. Germline V gene sequence: CDR1 MNHNS, CDR2 SASEGT. CDR3 coding DNA: TGTGCCAGCTGGTGGGGGGTAAACACAGATACGCAGTATTTT. Translated: CASWWGVNTDTQYF.

Written as DNA, the CDR3 is TGTGCCAGCAGCCCATCAGGGGGAGGTTCACCCCTCCACTTT. It translates to CASSPSGGGSPLHF. This sequence joins TRBV28 and TRBJ1-6, with 7 bases aligning to TRBD1. J lost 9 bases, V lost 6 bases, and 8 bases had no gene match. The CDR3 runs to 14 residues. Germline V lookup: CDR1 MDHEN, CDR2 SYDVKM.

This chain joins TRBV10-3 and TRBJ2-5; TRBD1 matches 11 bases. V was pared by 6 bases and J by 4 bases, with 4 bases of the junction left unmatched. This CDR3 region has 14 residues. Looked up from germline, CDR1 is ENHRY and CDR2 is SYGVKD. The DNA of the CDR3 is TGTGCCATCAGATCGGACAGGGGGCGAGAGACCCAGTACTTC. Translation: CAIRSDRGRETQYF.

The chain is built from TRBV30 and TRBJ1-1, with 7 bases matching TRBD1. The CDR3 contains 14 residues. CDR1 and CDR2 from the germline V gene are GTSNPN and SVGIG (reference sequence). V dropped 3 bases and J dropped 1; count of bases not matched to a gene: 5. The CDR3 region is CAWRGDSPNTEAFF. In DNA, the CDR3 is TGTGCCTGGAGGGGGGACAGCCCGAACACTGAAGCTTTCTTT.

The chain carries TRBV28 and TRBJ2-2, with 13 bases that match TRBD2. Germline trimming cut 4 bases from V and 0 bases from J; bases unmatched to any gene: 17. Per germline, CDR1 MDHEN and CDR2 SYDVKM. The CDR3 totals 22 residues. The CDR3 sequence is CASSSLTSGGNVERANTGELFF. Written as DNA, the CDR3 is TGTGCCAGCAGTTCGTTGACTAGCGGGGGGAATGTGGAACGCGCGAACACCGGGGAGCTGTTTTTT.

The V call is TRBV14, the J call TRBJ1-2; D is undetermined. V lost 2 bases, J lost 6 bases, and 10 bases lay in between. Germline CDR1 SGHDN, CDR2 FVKESK. The CDR3 length is 13 residues. CDR3 DNA sequence: TGTGCCAGCAGCCAATTGCGAGCAAATGGCTACACCTTC. This sequence encodes CASSQLRANGYTF.

The chain uses TRBV19 and TRBJ2-3; TRBD2 matches 8 bases. Germline CDR1 and CDR2: LNHDA and SQIVND (reference sequence). V dropped 7 bases and J dropped 2; count of bases not matched to a gene: 5. This CDR3 has 14 residues. DNA for the CDR3: TGTGCCAGTATGGGGCGGGGGGACACAGATACGCAGTATTTT. Its protein product is CASMGRGDTDTQYF.

As regards this clone: Other DNA sequences in the same sample also yield this CDR3. The chain links TRBV6-5 to TRBJ1-2, with TRBD1 as a possible D gene (5 bases). The V end was cut by 5 bases, the J end by 4 bases, with 11 bases between. Germline CDR1 reads MNHEY; CDR2 reads SVGAGI. The CDR3 has 13 amino acids. The CDR3 DNA reads as TGTGCCAGCAGTCCGGGGGGGGGCTATGGCTACACCTTC. It specifies CASSPGGGYGYTF.

This chain connects TRBV11-2 to TRBJ1-2, with TRBD1 matching 7 bases. J gave up 4 bases and V 7 bases, and 12 bases lay outside the gene matches. Germline CDR1 and CDR2: SGHAT and FQNNGV. The CDR3 spans 15 residues. The CDR3 sequence: CASTVKQGGFYGYTF. DNA of the CDR3: TGTGCCAGCACCGTCAAACAAGGGGGCTTCTATGGCTACACCTTC.

This clone turned up a few times. The V and J genes are TRBV13 and TRBJ2-5, with a tentative D call TRBD1 (5 bases). V was trimmed by 3 bases and J by 0 bases, leaving 8 bases between them. This CDR3 contains 14 residues. Per the germline V gene, CDR1 is PRHDT and CDR2 is FYEKMQ (reference sequence). The CDR3 reads CASSFTGYQETQYF. DNA of the CDR3: TGTGCCAGCAGCTTTACAGGTTACCAAGAGACCCAGTACTTC.

The chain couples TRBV6-5 to TRBJ2-7, with TRBD1 identical over 10 bases. The germline CDR1 and CDR2 sequences are MNHEY and SVGAGI. This CDR3 comprises 15 residues. The ends lost 6 bases at V and 5 bases at J; junction bases unmatched: 10. The CDR3 loop reads CASRRQGAFLNEQYF. CDR3 DNA sequence: TGTGCCAGCAGACGACAGGGGGCGTTTCTGAACGAGCAGTACTTC.

The chain joins TRBV19 to TRBJ1-5, with 9 bases lining up with TRBD1. The CDR3 extends over 16 amino acids. Germline V gives CDR1 LNHDA, CDR2 SQIVND (reference sequence). V lost 5 bases to trimming and J lost 3 bases; unmatched junction nucleotides: 8. DNA for the CDR3: TGTGCCAGTAGTTTTCCCGGACAGGGGATCAATCAGCCCCAGCATTTT. Protein: CASSFPGQGINQPQHF.

CDR3 coding DNA: TGTGCCAGCAGGCTCGGGACAGGGATTGGAGGGCGCTACGAGCAGTACTTC. Translation: CASRLGTGIGGRYEQYF. This sequence joins TRBV28 and TRBJ2-7; 9 bases are a match to TRBD1. Germline loops: CDR1 MDHEN, CDR2 SYDVKM. CDR3 length equals 17 residues. The V segment lost 6 bases and the J segment 3 bases; nucleotides outside the gene matches: 15.

The rearrangement joins TRBV12-5 to TRBJ1-4; TRBD1 might be the D (6 bases). Germline-derived CDR1 and CDR2 are LGHNT and FRNRAP. The CDR3 has 15 residues. V lost 2 bases and J lost 4, with 11 bases in between. The CDR3 loop is CASGLIGQFNEKLFF. CDR3 nucleotides: TGTGCTAGTGGTTTGATCGGACAGTTTAATGAAAAACTGTTTTTT. The entire variable domain, with the rest obtained from reference TRBV12-5 and TRBJ1-4, is as follows: DARVTQTPRHKVTEMGQEVTMRCQPILGHNTVFWYRQTMMQGLELLAYFRNRAPLDDSGMPKDRFSAEMPDATLATLKIQPSEPRDSAVYFCASGLIGQFNEKLFFGSGTQLSVL.

CDR3 protein: CAWNRDRGRHGYTF. CDR3 DNA: TGTGCCTGGAACCGGGACAGGGGGCGTCATGGCTACACCTTC. The rearrangement uses TRBV30 and TRBJ1-2, with 12 bases lining up with TRBD1. Unmatched junction bases numbered 6, after V lost 4 bases and J lost 6 bases. This CDR3 is built from 14 residues. Germline CDR1 and CDR2: GTSNPN and SVGIG (reference sequence).

This clone was detected once. This rearrangement joins TRBV5-5 to TRBJ1-5; D is undetermined. V was trimmed by 3 bases and J by 5 bases, leaving 9 bases between them. This CDR3 has 13 residues. Germline assignment: CDR1 SGHKS and CDR2 YYEKEE (reference sequence). CDR3: CASSWSLDQPQHF. The CDR3 DNA reads TGTGCCAGCAGCTGGTCCCTAGATCAGCCCCAGCATTTT.

The chain carries TRBV11-1 and TRBJ1-1, with D unclear. CDR3 size: 14 residues. Trimming pared 1 base from V and 5 bases from J, leaving 11 bases between. Looked up from germline, CDR1 is SGHAT and CDR2 is FQDESV (reference sequence). CDR3 in DNA: TGTGCCAGCAGCTTAGGAGGGCCGGGGACTGAAGCTTTCTTT. This codes for CASSLGGPGTEAFF.

The J gene is TRBJ2-1, the V gene TRBV6-1; weak D call: TRBD1 (5 bases). CDR1 is MNHNS, CDR2 SASEGT, per germline. Trimming took off 3 bases at V and 0 bases at J, with 9 bases between the two ends. CDR3 length: 15 amino acids. As DNA, the CDR3 is TGTGCCAGCAGTGAGGACAACAGCTCCTACAATGAGCAGTTCTTC. It is translated as CASSEDNSSYNEQFF.

DNA for the CDR3: TGTGCCAGCAGTTTTAAGTACGAAGGGGCCATGAACACTGAAGCTTTCTTT. Translating gives CASSFKYEGAMNTEAFF. V and J are TRBV28 and TRBJ1-1; D may be TRBD1 (5 bases). V was cut by 3 bases and J by 0 bases, with 17 bases left in between. Germline V gene data show CDR1 as MDHEN and CDR2 as SYDVKM. This CDR3 is 17 amino acids long.

This clone was observed a single time. This chain links TRBV6-4 with TRBJ2-7; TRBD1 matches 9 bases. The junction had 9 bases not matched to a gene; V was cut back by 4 bases and J by 2 bases. The CDR3 is 16 residues long. Germline V gene data show CDR1 as MRHNA and CDR2 as SNTAGT. The chain's CDR3 is CASSGPGTGTPYEQYF. CDR3 coding DNA: TGTGCCAGCAGTGGCCCTGGGACAGGGACGCCCTACGAGCAGTACTTC.

This clone was observed a few times. The chain combines TRBV7-6 with TRBJ2-7, with D possibly matching TRBD2 (6 bases). The V end lost 3 bases, the J end lost 3 bases, and 24 bases lay between the germline ends. The CDR3 is 18 residues long. Germline V CDR1 and CDR2: SGHVS, FNYEAQ. The CDR3 loop is CASSFNPEGDLIDYEQYF. CDR3 DNA: TGTGCCAGCAGCTTTAACCCGGAGGGAGACCTGATCGACTACGAGCAGTACTTC.